This TCR beta chain was profiled in a study of PD-1 blockade in classical Hodgkin lymphoma. Study-level points and caveats: The origin of the repertoire differences remains undefined, with disease activity or prior therapy as possible causes. Compared with baseline, CD4+ but not CD8+ TCR diversity had risen significantly by C4D1. Exclusion applied to patients who initiated nivolumab less than 1 year following ASCT.

The length of the CDR3 is 13 residues. The V and J ends lost 4 bases and 6 bases respectively, with 9 bases between them. Germline CDR1 is SGHAT and CDR2 is FQNNGV. The time point denotes: cycle 4 day 1 (C4D1), after 5 to 7 weeks of nivolumab. There was relapse after autologous stem cell transplantation in every patient, and there was variation in brentuximab vedotin exposure. As concerns this clone: The antigen is undetermined.

Generated by immunoSEQ multiplex PCR, the TCRdb table keeps only in-frame clones and is missing some. The table lists tens of thousands of clones, roughly nine tenths of them singletons. The specimen was peripheral blood mononuclear cells (PBMCs), collected before the fourth cycle of nivolumab. The receptor's source is a human donor with classical Hodgkin lymphoma. V gene TRBV11-2 combines with J gene TRBJ2-2; D remains unclear. CDR3: CASSSLGAGELFF. Here the CDR3 DNA reads TGTGCCAGCAGCTCCCTTGGTGCCGGGGAGCTGTTTTTT.